This T cell receptor beta chain was retrieved from a study of T cells after yellow fever vaccination. In germline, CDR1 is SGHTA, CDR2 FQGNSA. The length of the CDR3 is 12 residues. The V end was cut by 5 bases, the J end by 0 bases, with 4 bases between. Each CDR3 protein gets one entry after TCRdb re-called the 5' RACE reads with MiXCR. The sample has around 300,000 distinct CDR3 sequences; roughly 4.3% are singletons. At least ten counts were recorded for this clonotype. A much bigger clone sits one base away, suggesting this may be a read error. The specimen comprised PBMCs, sampled 5 days after the yellow fever booster vaccination. The sequence was collected from a man aged 18-30 years who received the YFV17D yellow fever vaccine. This chain joins TRBV7-2 and TRBJ2-5; D is undetermined. The CDR3 here is CASSMYQETQYF. For the CDR3, the DNA is TGTGCCAGCAGCATGTACCAAGAGACCCAGTACTTC.